This T cell receptor (beta chain) was profiled in a study of response to subunit inactivated influenza vaccine. Points on this clonotype: Its antigen is not identified.

TCRdb reanalysed the RT-PCR reads using MiXCR and keeps one entry per CDR3 protein. The sample has 650,000 to 800,000 distinct CDR3 sequences, approximately 15% seen once. Whole-study results and caveats: The authors offered the suggestion that each seasonal influenza vaccination recruits few new T cells.

The germline V gene encodes CDR1 MNHNS and CDR2 SASEGT. V was pared by 3 bases and J by 5 bases, with 10 bases of the junction left unmatched. The CDR3 extends over 16 amino acids. The chain recombines TRBV6-1 with TRBJ1-5, with 7 bases matching TRBD1. Sequencing used PBMCs from blood, obtained around 14 days before vaccination. The TCR originated in a man between 45 and 60 years old who received an inactivated influenza vaccine. In nucleotides, the CDR3 is TGTGCCAGCAGTGAGGTTCCACAGGGGATCCATCAGCCCCAGCATTTT. Amino acid sequence: CASSEVPQGIHQPQHF.